This is a list of T cell receptor beta chains from one sample in a study of blood T cell repertoires in COVID-19. Method: immunoSEQ multiplex PCR; TCRdb's copy keeps in-frame clones and lacks some. The sample gives under 450,000 clones, around 87% of which show up once; 1.3% is in the top ten. The specimen was PBMCs or T cells enriched from blood (not recorded which). The origin of the receptors is a man under 40 who had recovered from COVID-19. Each CDR3 is given with its conserved first and last residue. D genes are given only for firm matches. Rows may omit the clone size; those that give it use once, few, many or a size class.

D | J | size | V | DNA | CDR3
TRBD2 | TRBJ2-1 | NA | TRBV6-4 | TGTGCCAGCAGCTCGAGCGGGGGGCCATACAATGAGCAGTTCTTC | CASSSSGGPYNEQFF
TRBD1 | TRBJ1-1 | NA | TRBV3-1/TRBV3-2 | TGTGCCAGCAGCGCTCGGACAGGGGGAAACACTGAAGCTTTCTTT | CASSARTGGNTEAFF
NA | TRBJ2-3 | NA | TRBV7-9 | TGTGCCAGCAGCATCGACAGTACCTCTAGCACAGATACGCAGTATTTT | CASSIDSTSSTDTQYF
NA | TRBJ1-6 | NA | TRBV5-3 | TGTGCCAGAAGCTTGGGCCGCGGGGGCCGGATTAGAGTTTATAATTCACCCCTCCACTTT | CARSLGRGGRIRVYNSPLHF
NA | TRBJ1-1 | once | TRBV5-6 | TGTGCCAGCAGCTGGAAGGGGAATGAAGCTTTCTTT | CASSWKGNEAFF
NA | TRBJ1-3 | NA | TRBV28 | TGTGCCAGCAGTCAGGACAGAAGCGGAAACACCATATATTTT | CASSQDRSGNTIYF
TRBD1 | TRBJ1-1 | NA | TRBV9 | TGTGCCAGCAGACAGGGGAATACTGAAGCTTTCTTT | CASRQGNTEAFF
NA | TRBJ1-1 | NA | TRBV12-3/TRBV12-4 | TGTGCCAGCAGTTTAGCGCAGATTGAAGCTTTCTTT | CASSLAQIEAFF
TRBD1 | TRBJ2-7 | NA | TRBV15 | TGTGCCACCAGCAGAGATCTTGGTAGGACAGGGTCCTACGAGCAGTACTTC | CATSRDLGRTGSYEQYF
TRBD1 | TRBJ1-1 | NA | TRBV6-5 | TGTGCCAGCTCAGCCCTGACAGGGGACGGCACTGAAGCTTTCTTT | CASSALTGDGTEAFF
NA | TRBJ1-6 | NA | TRBV27 | TGTGCCAGCAGTTTGTTAGACACGAATTCACCCCTCCACTTT | CASSLLDTNSPLHF
NA | TRBJ1-3 | NA | TRBV5-6 | TGTGCCAGCAGCTTTGCAGGATCTGGAAACACCATATATTTT | CASSFAGSGNTIYF
TRBD1 | TRBJ1-2 | NA | TRBV10-3 | TGTGCCATCAGTTCCGGGACAGGGCGTGGGGGCTACACCTTC | CAISSGTGRGGYTF
NA | TRBJ1-1 | NA | TRBV18 | TGTGCCAGCTCACCACGGCAGGGTACCGACACTGAAGCTTTCTTT | CASSPRQGTDTEAFF
NA | TRBJ1-1 | NA | TRBV20-1 | TGCAGTGCTGAAAGACATCCCCAAGCTTTCTTT | CSAERHPQAFF
NA | TRBJ1-2 | NA | TRBV14 | TGTGCCAGCAGCCAAGGGCAGGGCTATGGCTACACCTTC | CASSQGQGYGYTF
NA | TRBJ1-2 | few | TRBV4-2 | TGTGCCAGCAGCCAAGCGGACAGTCTGTATGGCTACACCTTC | CASSQADSLYGYTF
NA | TRBJ2-3 | NA | TRBV7-7 | TGTGCCAGCAGCTTAGGCAGGGATGGGACGCAGTATTTT | CASSLGRDGTQYF
NA | TRBJ2-4 | NA | TRBV7-9 | TGTGCCAGCAGCCCCCGGGTGGCGGTAGCCAAAAACATTCAGTACTTC | CASSPRVAVAKNIQYF
TRBD1 | TRBJ2-7 | NA | TRBV10-3 | TGTGCCATCACCGGGACAGCCTCCTACGAGCAGTACTTC | CAITGTASYEQYF
TRBD1 | TRBJ1-3 | NA | TRBV5-5 | TGTGCCAGCACCCTGGACAGGGACATATATTTT | CASTLDRDIYF
TRBD1 | TRBJ2-2 | NA | TRBV6-2/TRBV6-3 | TGTGCCAGCAGTTACTCGAATTTTCCCGGGACAGAGAACACCGGGGAGCTGTTTTTT | CASSYSNFPGTENTGELFF
NA | TRBJ1-5 | NA | TRBV28 | TGTGCCGGGAGAACAGGGAGCAATCAGCCCCAGCATTTT | CAGRTGSNQPQHF
NA | TRBJ1-2 | few | TRBV12-5 | TGTGCTAGTGGTTTGGTACCGGGGATTGGGAGGTTTGATGGCTACACCTTC | CASGLVPGIGRFDGYTF
TRBD1 | TRBJ2-3 | NA | TRBV7-9 | TGTGCCAGCAGCCCCGACAGGGAGAACACAGATACGCAGTATTTT | CASSPDRENTDTQYF
TRBD1 | TRBJ1-2 | NA | TRBV5-4 | TGTGCCAGCAGTCGGGACAGCAACTATGGCTACACCTTC | CASSRDSNYGYTF
NA | TRBJ2-7 | NA | TRBV11-2 | TGTGCCAGCAGCTCCAGCTACGAGCAGTACTTC | CASSSSYEQYF
NA | TRBJ1-1 | NA | TRBV6-1 | TGTGCCAGCAGTGAAGGGGAGGACACTGAAGCTTTCTTT | CASSEGEDTEAFF
NA | TRBJ1-6 | NA | TRBV6-2/TRBV6-3 | TGTGCCAGCAGTTACCACCCCTCCAGGGGCGGTTCACCCCTCCACTTT | CASSYHPSRGGSPLHF
TRBD1 | TRBJ2-2 | NA | TRBV5-1 | TGCGCCAGCAGCTTCCGGGACAGAGGTGGGACCGGGGAGCTGTTTTTT | CASSFRDRGGTGELFF